Listed here are 27 T cell receptor beta chains from one sample, sequenced in a study of T cell repertoires in cytomegalovirus infection. TCRdb used MiXCR to reprocess the reads, holding one entry per CDR3 protein. The sample carries 310,000 or so distinct CDR3 sequences, 20% to 25% recorded once. Their cognate antigens are unknown. This material consisted of cultured PBMCs, taken from culture after CMV antigen stimulation. All receptors come from a human donor in good health (CMV status not recorded). Some clones in this sample may be carry-over from other donors' samples.

A few counts support this clonotype. This sequence joins TRBV7-3 and TRBJ2-2, with D tentatively TRBD2 (5 bases). V lost 0 bases and J lost 4, with 15 bases in between. CDR3 length equals 17 residues. Germline values: CDR1 SGHTA, CDR2 FQGTGA. CDR3 region: CASSLTQPRAFTGELFF. In nucleotides, the CDR3 is TGTGCCAGCAGCTTAACTCAGCCGCGGGCCTTCACCGGGGAGCTGTTTTTT.

This chain joins TRBV27 and TRBJ2-2, with 10 bases fitting TRBD1. The CDR3 spans 17 residues. Trimming removed 5 bases from V and 4 bases from J; junction bases left unmatched: 10. The germline gives CDR1 MNHEY, CDR2 SMNVEV (reference sequence). CDR3 coding DNA: TGTGCCAGCAGTGCGAGATCGGGACAGGGGTTCACCGGGGAGCTGTTTTTT. It is translated as CASSARSGQGFTGELFF.

This clonotype was picked up many times. The J gene is TRBJ2-1, the V gene TRBV28; D may be TRBD2 (5 bases). The CDR3 runs 13 residues. Trimming shortened V by 7 bases and J by 4 bases, and 11 bases separated the two germline ends. The V gene's germline CDR1 is MDHEN and CDR2 SYDVKM. The CDR3 coding sequence is TGTGCCAGCACCAGGACTTTATACAATGAGCAGTTCTTC. This sequence encodes CASTRTLYNEQFF.

This clonotype was recorded a few times. V gene TRBV30 combines with J gene TRBJ1-1, with D unresolved. The CDR3 is made up of 14 amino acids. V gave up 1 base and J gave up 1 base, with 10 bases separating them. Looked up from germline, CDR1 is GTSNPN and CDR2 is SVGIG (reference sequence). The CDR3 coding sequence is TGTGCCTGGAGTGAGGGCCCCTCGAACACTGAAGCTTTCTTT. This codes for CAWSEGPSNTEAFF. The variable domain in full, with the rest retrieved from reference TRBV30 and TRBJ1-1, is SQTIHQWPATLVQPVGSPLSLECTVEGTSNPNLYWYRQAAGRGLQLLFYSVGIGQISSEVPQNLSASRPQDRQFILSSKKLLLSDSGFYLCAWSEGPSNTEAFFGQGTRLTVV.

This clonotype was detected ten times or more. The V and J genes are TRBV28 and TRBJ2-3; maybe TRBD2 (5 bases). CDR3 length: 19 amino acids. CDR1 is MDHEN, CDR2 SYDVKM, per germline. V gave up 0 bases and J gave up 7 bases, with 26 bases separating them. The CDR3 region has the DNA TGTGCCAGCAGTTTATGTTTTCTAGCTTGCGGATCTTTTGGCAATACGCAGTATTTT. Translated: CASSLCFLACGSFGNTQYF.

This chain uses TRBV4-2 with TRBJ2-2, with TRBD2 matching over 7 bases. This CDR3 contains 19 residues. V shed 4 bases, J shed 7 bases, and the junction held 21 bases outside the gene matches. Per the germline V gene, CDR1 is LGHNA and CDR2 is YNFKEQ. CDR3 DNA sequence: TGTGCCAGCAGCCGAGTAGCTAGTATGGCGGGAGATATGAACGGGGAGCTGTTTTTT. It specifies CASSRVASMAGDMNGELFF.

This clonotype has only a few counts. V is TRBV7-8 and J is TRBJ2-7; D possibly matches TRBD1 or TRBD2 (5 bases each). V was cut by 5 bases and J by 2 bases, with 10 bases left in between. Germline CDR1 SGHVS, CDR2 FQNEAQ. The CDR3 sequence is 13 residues long. The CDR3 DNA reads TGTGCCAGCAGCCCGGGACCAGCCTACGAGCAGTACGTC. Residues: CASSPGPAYEQYV.

The gene calls are TRBV6-2 or TRBV6-3 and TRBJ2-1; TRBD2 might be the D (5 bases). V was pared by 5 bases and J by 0 bases, with 17 bases between. CDR1 and CDR2 from the germline V gene are MNHEY and SVGEGT. CDR3 length: 17 amino acids. CDR3 DNA: TGTGCCAGCAGTCCAATAGGAGGCACTTACTCCTACAATGAGCAGTTCTTC. Protein sequence: CASSPIGGTYSYNEQFF.

This chain joins TRBV7-2 and TRBJ2-7; possibly TRBD2 for D (5 bases). Trimming cost V 1 base and J 4 bases, with 14 bases left between them. CDR3 length equals 15 residues. CDR1 is SGHTA, CDR2 FQGNSA, per germline. The CDR3 spells CASSLERLSGYEQYV. CDR3 DNA sequence: TGTGCCAGCAGCTTAGAGAGGTTGTCGGGGTACGAGCAGTACGTC.

V gene TRBV7-2 combines with J gene TRBJ1-1; D gene unclear. The CDR3 loop spans 13 amino acids. V dropped 5 bases and J dropped 1 base, with 8 bases sitting between them. In germline, CDR1 is SGHTA, CDR2 FQGNSA. In DNA form, the CDR3 reads TGTGCCAGCAGCACCCAGGAGAACACTGAAGCTTTCTTT. This codes for CASSTQENTEAFF.

The chain links TRBV6-5 to TRBJ2-1, with a weak D call TRBD1 (6 bases). The germline V gene has CDR1 MNHEY and CDR2 SVGAGI. The V end was cut by 8 bases, the J end by 8 bases, with 19 bases between. CDR3 length equals 14 residues. The CDR3 nucleotides are TGTGCCAGCTCCCTAGGTGGGGGCCTCGATGAGCAGTTCTTC. This gives the protein CASSLGGGLDEQFF.

This clonotype was seen at least ten times. This rearrangement joins TRBV7-2 to TRBJ1-4, with D perhaps matching TRBD1 (5 bases). The CDR3 length is 15 residues. The germline CDR1 and CDR2 sequences are SGHTA and FQGNSA. Trimming cost V 1 base and J 5 bases, with 11 bases left between them. Written as DNA, the CDR3 is TGTGCCAGCAGCTTAGGGGGGAAGGGGAATGAAAAACTGTTTTTT. Protein sequence: CASSLGGKGNEKLFF.

The rearrangement joins TRBV15 to TRBJ2-5; D call uncertain. Trimming took 0 bases from V and 1 from J, leaving 6 bases between them. The CDR3 spans 14 residues. From germline, CDR1 is LNHNV and CDR2 YYDKDF (reference sequence). The CDR3 sequence: CATSRDVTQETQYF. CDR3 DNA: TGTGCCACCAGCAGAGATGTTACCCAAGAGACCCAGTACTTC.

This clonotype was recorded many times. The rearrangement joins TRBV7-2 to TRBJ1-1; TRBD1 matches at 7 bases. The V and J ends lost 5 bases and 6 bases, in that order; junction bases with no gene match: 3. Germline-derived CDR1 and CDR2 are SGHTA and FQGNSA. The CDR3 covers 12 residues. CDR3 protein: CASSLRGAEAFF. The CDR3 coding sequence is TGTGCCAGCAGCCTCAGGGGGGCTGAAGCTTTCTTT.

The chain employs TRBV6-1 and TRBJ2-3; 7 bases fit TRBD2. There are 15 residues in the CDR3. J gave up 6 bases and V 5 bases, and 11 bases lay outside the gene matches. CDR1 and CDR2 from the germline V gene are MNHNS and SASEGT. The CDR3 spells CASSPLAGARDTQYF. As DNA, the CDR3 is TGTGCCAGCAGTCCTTTGGCGGGAGCGCGTGATACGCAGTATTTT.

About this clonotype: One end of the junction does not line up with germline, which may come from a read error. V gene TRBV4-1 combines with J gene TRBJ2-7; 8 bases align to TRBD2. Germline V gives CDR1 MGHRA, CDR2 YSYEKL. The CDR3 has 14 amino acids. Here the CDR3 DNA reads TGTGCCAGCAGCCAAGGAGGGCGCAGCGGGGGCCCGTACTTC. Translating gives CASSQGGRSGGPYF.

This clonotype has a handful of counts. J is TRBJ2-5 and V is TRBV7-8, with D uncertain. The germline V gene has CDR1 SGHVS and CDR2 FQNEAQ. This CDR3 contains 14 residues. V lost 5 bases and J lost 1, with 11 bases in between. The CDR3 nucleotides read TGTGCCAGCAGCGGAAGACCCCCCCAAGAGACCCAGTACTTC. The encoded protein is CASSGRPPQETQYF.

This clonotype was counted a few times. The V and J genes are TRBV7-2 and TRBJ2-1; TRBD2 is a possible D gene (6 bases). Between the trimmed V and J ends, which lost 4 bases and 10 bases, there was a span of 20 bases. The V gene's germline CDR1 is SGHTA and CDR2 FQGNSA. The CDR3 is made up of 15 amino acids. CDR3 protein: CASSSIMRGFREQFF. DNA of the CDR3: TGTGCCAGCAGCTCAATAATGCGGGGCTTCAGGGAGCAGTTCTTC.

The chain is built from TRBV28 and TRBJ1-4; possible D gene TRBD1, 5 bases. CDR1 MDHEN and CDR2 SYDVKM come from the germline V gene. The CDR3 extends over 19 amino acids. Trimming removed 5 bases from V and 3 bases from J, with 25 bases in between. The chain's CDR3 is CASSEKRGSTLAPNEKLFF. Here the CDR3 DNA reads TGTGCCAGCAGTGAAAAAAGGGGTTCGACGCTCGCACCTAATGAAAAACTGTTTTTT.

The gene calls are TRBV3-1 and TRBJ2-1; tentatively, D is TRBD1 or TRBD2 (5 bases each). The ends were cut back, 2 bases at V and 5 bases at J, with 19 bases in the middle. The germline gives CDR1 LGHDT, CDR2 YNNKEL (reference sequence). This CDR3 region has 17 residues. The CDR3 nucleotides read TGTGCCAGCAGCCAACAACATGCCGGGACCAAGAACAATGAGCAGTTCTTC. Translation gives CASSQQHAGTKNNEQFF.

This chain uses TRBV7-2 with TRBJ1-1; D is unclear. V was clipped by 4 bases and J by 10 bases, with 16 bases between them. This CDR3 region has 13 residues. From germline, CDR1 is SGHTA and CDR2 FQGNSA. In nucleotides, the CDR3 is TGTGCCAGCAGCTCCCAGGTCCAGGTCGGAGCTTTCTTT. Amino acids: CASSSQVQVGAFF.

This clonotype was counted ten times or more. The V call is TRBV11-2, the J call TRBJ2-1; the D is unclear. Germline assignment: CDR1 SGHAT and CDR2 FQNNGV. Trimming pared 5 bases from V and 1 base from J, leaving 21 bases between. The CDR3 covers 18 residues. The CDR3 coding sequence is TGTGCCAGCAGCCGTTCTGGTCTGACCGGATCATCCTACAATGAGCAGTTCTTC. Translated, it gives CASSRSGLTGSSYNEQFF.

The V and J genes are TRBV19 and TRBJ1-3; no firm D call. CDR1 is LNHDA and CDR2 is SQIVND in the germline V gene (reference sequence). There are 12 residues in the CDR3. The V gene lost 5 bases and the J gene lost 1 base, with 3 bases spanning the gap. The CDR3 DNA follows: TGTGCCAGTAGTGCTTCTGGAAACACCATATATTTT. The encoded protein is CASSASGNTIYF.

This clonotype was found many times. This rearrangement joins TRBV11-2 to TRBJ2-1; TRBD2 matches 11 bases. Germline trimming cut 3 bases from V and 3 bases from J; bases unmatched to any gene: 7. This CDR3 contains 17 residues. CDR1 is SGHAT, CDR2 FQNNGV, per germline. The CDR3 spells CASSLVSGRALYNEQFF. Here the CDR3 DNA reads TGTGCCAGCAGCTTGGTTAGCGGGAGGGCCCTCTACAATGAGCAGTTCTTC.

The genes are TRBV4-2 and TRBJ2-3, with a tentative D call TRBD2 (6 bases). This CDR3 has 14 residues. Germline V gene sequence: CDR1 LGHNA, CDR2 YNFKEQ. Trimming cost V 4 bases and J 7 bases, with 15 bases left between them. The CDR3 DNA is TGTGCCAGCAGCCCCGGTCGGGAGCCAAATACGCAGTATTTT. Its translation: CASSPGREPNTQYF.

This clonotype was recorded many times. The chain combines TRBV12-3 or TRBV12-4 with TRBJ2-7; D tentatively reads TRBD1 or TRBD2 (7 bases each). CDR3 length equals 14 residues. Trimming took 2 bases from V and 4 from J, leaving 12 bases between them. CDR3 in DNA: TGTGCCAGCAGTTTAAGCAGGGGGGGTTACGAGCAGTACTTC. Its translation is CASSLSRGGYEQYF.

The rearrangement links TRBV2 to TRBJ1-2; no definite D call. From germline, CDR1 is SNHLY and CDR2 FYNNEI. Between the trimmed V and J ends, which lost 4 bases and 4 bases, there was a span of 10 bases. CDR3 length: 13 amino acids. The CDR3 nucleotides are TGTGCCAGCAGTGCCTTCAACAGCTATGGCTACACCTTC. Translating gives CASSAFNSYGYTF.